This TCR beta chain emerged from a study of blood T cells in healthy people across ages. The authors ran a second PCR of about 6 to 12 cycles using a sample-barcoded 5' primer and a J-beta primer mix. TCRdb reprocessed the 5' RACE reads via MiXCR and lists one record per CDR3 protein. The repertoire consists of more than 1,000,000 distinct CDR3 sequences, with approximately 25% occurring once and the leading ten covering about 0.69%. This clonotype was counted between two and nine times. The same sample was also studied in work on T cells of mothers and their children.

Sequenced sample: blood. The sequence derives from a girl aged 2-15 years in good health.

For the CDR3, the DNA is TGTGCCAGCAGTCCCCTAGAAGCGGGAGGAGAGACCCAGTACTTC. It specifies CASSPLEAGGETQYF. The chain employs TRBV27 and TRBJ2-5, with 9 bases identical to TRBD2. CDR3 length: 15 amino acids. The trim removed 5 bases at V and 4 bases at J, leaving 8 bases unmatched. The germline V gene encodes CDR1 MNHEY and CDR2 SMNVEV (reference sequence).